Following are 23 T cell receptor beta chains from one sample sequenced in a study of blood T cell repertoires in COVID-19. Repertoires were generated with immunoSEQ multiplex PCR, while TCRdb's copy carries only in-frame clones and drops some. The sample has approximately 40,000 clones, roughly 87% seen once; the top ten hold 20% to 30%. The source material was peripheral blood. The receptors shown here come from a woman aged 80 or over in a cohort sampled during active or convalescent COVID-19.

This clone was seen once. The rearrangement links TRBV27 to TRBJ1-2, with TRBD1 matching over 9 bases. After removal of 4 bases from V and 8 bases from J, the junction contained 8 bases not matched to a gene. The CDR3 runs to 14 residues. Germline V gene lookup returns CDR1 MNHEY and CDR2 SMNVEV (reference sequence). The CDR3 DNA is TGTGCCAGCAGTTCGGGACAGGGCTTATGGGGCTACACCTTC. It specifies CASSSGQGLWGYTF.

The chain employs TRBV7-9 and TRBJ2-5; D gene unclear. V was cut by 1 base and J by 5 bases, with 8 bases left in between. This CDR3 region has 13 residues. Germline loops: CDR1 SEHNR, CDR2 FQNEAQ (reference sequence). DNA for the CDR3: TGTGCCAGCAGCTTAGAGGTCAGGGAGACCCAGTACTTC. It specifies CASSLEVRETQYF. Drawing the rest from reference TRBV7-9 and TRBJ2-5, the complete variable domain is DTGVSQNPRHKITKRGQNVTFRCDPISEHNRLYWYRQTLGQGPEFLTYFQNEAQLEKSRLLSDRFSAERPKGSFSTLEIQRTEQGDSAMYLCASSLEVRETQYFGPGTRLLVL.

The sample holds one count of this clone. The chain combines TRBV5-1 with TRBJ2-3, with a weak D call TRBD1 (6 bases). Germline assignment: CDR1 SGHRS and CDR2 YFSETQ. The CDR3 runs to 13 residues. The germline V and J ends were trimmed by 7 bases and 3 bases, with 12 bases remaining between them. The CDR3 DNA reads TGCGCCAGCGCGGGTACAGGGACAGATACGCAGTATTTT. Amino acid sequence: CASAGTGTDTQYF.

This CDR3 reads CASSVGTSGPTGELFF. CDR3 bases: TGTGCCAGCAGCGTAGGGACTAGCGGCCCCACCGGGGAGCTGTTTTTT. The V and J genes are TRBV9 and TRBJ2-2, with 10 bases identical to TRBD2. The CDR3 is 16 amino acids. The V and J ends lost 0 bases and 4 bases, in that order; junction bases with no gene match: 3. Looked up from germline, CDR1 is SGDLS and CDR2 is YYNGEE.

The chain combines TRBV4-2 with TRBJ1-5; 8 bases agree with TRBD1. Germline assignment: CDR1 LGHNA and CDR2 YNFKEQ. The CDR3 sequence is 17 residues long. Trimming removed 2 bases from V and 3 bases from J; junction bases left unmatched: 9. CDR3 bases: TGTGCCAGCAGCCAAACCGATATGGGACAGGACAATCAGCCCCAGCATTTT. Translating gives CASSQTDMGQDNQPQHF.

V usage is TRBV19 and J usage is TRBJ1-4; a possible D gene is TRBD1 (5 bases). V was trimmed by 4 bases and J by 7 bases, leaving 10 bases between them. The CDR3 runs 13 residues. Looked up from germline, CDR1 is LNHDA and CDR2 is SQIVND (reference sequence). The CDR3 protein is CASSNTGGEKLFF. The CDR3, as DNA: TGTGCCAGTAGTAATACCGGGGGTGAAAAACTGTTTTTT.

The chain combines TRBV10-3 with TRBJ1-1; 7 nucleotides align to TRBD1. This CDR3 spans 12 amino acids. Germline-derived CDR1 and CDR2 are ENHRY and SYGVKD. V lost 11 bases and J lost 5; bases outside the gene matches: 8. The CDR3 protein is CAGVTGETEAFF. DNA of the CDR3: TGTGCCGGAGTCACAGGGGAAACTGAAGCTTTCTTT.

The chain is built from TRBV24-1 and TRBJ2-2, with 11 nucleotides matching TRBD2. The length of the CDR3 is 14 residues. Trimming at V came to 10 bases and at J to 2 bases, leaving 2 bases not matched to a gene. Germline CDR1 reads KGHDR; CDR2 reads SFDVKD. CDR3 in DNA: TGTGCCACAACTAGCGGGAGTAACACCGGGGAGCTGTTTTTT. It is translated as CATTSGSNTGELFF.

This clone was observed a single time. The rearrangement uses TRBV7-2 and TRBJ2-7, with D possibly TRBD2 on 7 matching bases. V lost 1 base, J lost 4 bases, and 11 bases lay in between. This CDR3 has 14 residues. CDR1 and CDR2 (germline): SGHTA, FQGNSA. CDR3 DNA sequence: TGTGCCAGCAGCTTAGTAGGGGGGGGTTACGAGCAGTACTTC. It translates to CASSLVGGGYEQYF.

V usage is TRBV5-1 and J usage is TRBJ2-2; D perhaps matches TRBD1 (6 bases). Germline CDR1 is SGHRS and CDR2 is YFSETQ. Trimming removed 2 bases at V and 0 bases at J, with 11 bases between. The CDR3 is made up of 16 amino acids. CDR3 loop: CASSFQGPPNTGELFF. The CDR3 DNA is TGCGCCAGCAGCTTTCAGGGGCCCCCGAACACCGGGGAGCTGTTTTTT.

This clone was detected once. The gene calls are TRBV30 and TRBJ1-2; no definite D call. Germline CDR1 is GTSNPN and CDR2 is SVGIG (reference sequence). The CDR3 loop spans 12 amino acids. V lost 6 bases, J lost 5 bases, and 13 bases lay in between. CDR3 coding DNA: TGTGCCTGCCGTTTCGGGGAATATGGCTACACCTTC. As protein: CACRFGEYGYTF. The variable domain in full, completed from reference TRBV30 and TRBJ1-2, reads SQTIHQWPATLVQPVGSPLSLECTVEGTSNPNLYWYRQAAGRGLQLLFYSVGIGQISSEVPQNLSASRPQDRQFILSSKKLLLSDSGFYLCACRFGEYGYTFGSGTRLTVV.

The chain is built from TRBV12-3 or TRBV12-4 and TRBJ2-7; D unclear. Deletions cut 3 bases from V and 3 bases from J, with 3 bases between. The CDR3 runs 11 residues. CDR3 protein: CASSFRYEQYF. CDR3 DNA: TGTGCCAGCAGTTTCCGCTACGAGCAGTACTTC.

This chain connects TRBV9 to TRBJ2-5; D is uncertain. CDR3 length: 12 amino acids. V was pared by 4 bases and J by 2 bases, with 6 bases between. Per germline, CDR1 SGDLS and CDR2 YYNGEE. CDR3 bases: TGTGCCAGCAGCTACGGGCAAGAGACCCAGTACTTC. Protein sequence: CASSYGQETQYF.

As DNA, the CDR3 is TGTGCCAGCAGCATTTCCGGACAGGGGGCCTCCTATGGCTACACCTTC. Translating gives CASSISGQGASYGYTF. This sequence joins TRBV7-9 and TRBJ1-2, with 11 bases lining up with TRBD1. CDR3 size: 16 residues. CDR1 SEHNR and CDR2 FQNEAQ come from the germline V gene (reference sequence). The V and J ends lost 5 bases and 4 bases, in that order; junction bases with no gene match: 9.

Written as DNA, the CDR3 is TGTGCCAGCAGCATGGGGGCAGGAGTCGCTGAAGCTTTCTTT. This translates into CASSMGAGVAEAFF. The chain combines TRBV7-2 with TRBJ1-1; D may be TRBD1 (6 bases). Looked up from germline, CDR1 is SGHTA and CDR2 is FQGNSA. V was pared by 5 bases and J by 6 bases, with 16 bases between. This CDR3 is 14 amino acids long. Using reference TRBV7-2 and TRBJ1-1 for the parts outside the CDR3, the full variable domain is GAGVSQSPSNKVTEKGKDVELRCDPISGHTALYWYRQSLGQGLEFLIYFQGNSAPDKSGLPSDRFSAERTGGSVSTLTIQRTQQEDSAVYLCASSMGAGVAEAFFGQGTRLTVV.

This sequence joins TRBV3-1 (or the pseudogene TRBV3-2) and TRBJ2-7, with D perhaps TRBD2 (6 bases). The germline V gene has CDR1 LGHDT and CDR2 YNNKEL (reference sequence). This CDR3 has 13 residues. Trimming took off 3 bases at V and 3 bases at J, with 9 bases between the two ends. The CDR3: CASSHQGGYEQYF. The DNA for the CDR3 is TGTGCCAGCAGCCATCAGGGAGGCTACGAGCAGTACTTC.

The chain carries TRBV4-3 and TRBJ2-4, with TRBD1 matching 9 bases. Germline assignment: CDR1 LGHNA and CDR2 YSLEER. V shed 3 bases and J 9 bases; nucleotides not matched to a gene: 12. The CDR3 spans 16 residues. The CDR3 region has the DNA TGCGCCAGCAGCCAGGACAGGGACAGGGCAACTGGCATTCAGTACTTC. It is translated as CASSQDRDRATGIQYF.

The chain recombines TRBV4-2 with TRBJ2-3; perhaps TRBD2 as D (6 bases). The length of the CDR3 is 16 residues. Trimming removed 0 bases from V and 2 bases from J, with 12 bases in between. The germline V gene has CDR1 LGHNA and CDR2 YNFKEQ. CDR3 amino acids: CASSQDHGGATDTQYF. In DNA form, the CDR3 reads TGTGCCAGCAGCCAAGATCATGGCGGGGCCACAGATACGCAGTATTTT.

The chain links TRBV5-4 to TRBJ1-3, with D perhaps matching TRBD1 (5 bases). Germline CDR1 and CDR2: SGHNT and YYREEE (reference sequence). Trimming cost V 0 bases and J 0 bases, with 13 bases left between them. The CDR3 totals 17 residues. The CDR3 loop is CASSLGGSLSSGNTIYF. CDR3 sequence (DNA): TGTGCCAGCAGCTTGGGGGGCAGCCTCAGCTCTGGAAACACCATATATTTT.

The V gene is TRBV10-3, the J gene TRBJ2-3; TRBD2 aligns across 10 bases. The CDR3 is 16 residues long. Germline V lookup: CDR1 ENHRY, CDR2 SYGVKD. V was pared by 1 base and J by 4 bases, with 5 bases of the junction left unmatched. CDR3 sequence: CAISEWLAGVADTQYF. CDR3 DNA sequence: TGTGCCATCAGTGAGTGGCTAGCGGGGGTGGCAGATACGCAGTATTTT.

The V call is TRBV5-4, the J call TRBJ2-3, with 8 bases matching TRBD1. The CDR3 runs 13 residues. Germline CDR1 reads SGHNT; CDR2 reads YYREEE (reference sequence). CDR3 DNA: TGTGCAACAGGGGGACCAGGCACAGATACGCAGTATTTT. This codes for CATGGPGTDTQYF.

The chain employs TRBV30 and TRBJ2-7; 7 bases map to TRBD1. CDR1 is GTSNPN, CDR2 SVGIG, per germline (reference sequence). V gave up 2 bases and J gave up 3 bases; unmatched junction bases: 7. This CDR3 is built from 14 residues. The CDR3 loop reads CAWSYGRGSYEQYF. The DNA of the CDR3 is TGTGCCTGGAGTTATGGCAGGGGGAGCTACGAGCAGTACTTC. The full variable domain, rest sourced from reference TRBV30 and TRBJ2-7, is SQTIHQWPATLVQPVGSPLSLECTVEGTSNPNLYWYRQAAGRGLQLLFYSVGIGQISSEVPQNLSASRPQDRQFILSSKKLLLSDSGFYLCAWSYGRGSYEQYFGPGTRLTVT.

V usage is TRBV4-3 and J usage is TRBJ2-7; 7 bases align to TRBD2. CDR1 is LGHNA and CDR2 is YSLEER in the germline V gene. J gave up 5 bases and V 0 bases, and 1 base lay outside the gene matches. This CDR3 contains 13 residues. Here the CDR3 reads CASSQEAGNEQYF. CDR3 coding DNA: TGCGCCAGCAGCCAAGAAGCGGGGAACGAGCAGTACTTC.